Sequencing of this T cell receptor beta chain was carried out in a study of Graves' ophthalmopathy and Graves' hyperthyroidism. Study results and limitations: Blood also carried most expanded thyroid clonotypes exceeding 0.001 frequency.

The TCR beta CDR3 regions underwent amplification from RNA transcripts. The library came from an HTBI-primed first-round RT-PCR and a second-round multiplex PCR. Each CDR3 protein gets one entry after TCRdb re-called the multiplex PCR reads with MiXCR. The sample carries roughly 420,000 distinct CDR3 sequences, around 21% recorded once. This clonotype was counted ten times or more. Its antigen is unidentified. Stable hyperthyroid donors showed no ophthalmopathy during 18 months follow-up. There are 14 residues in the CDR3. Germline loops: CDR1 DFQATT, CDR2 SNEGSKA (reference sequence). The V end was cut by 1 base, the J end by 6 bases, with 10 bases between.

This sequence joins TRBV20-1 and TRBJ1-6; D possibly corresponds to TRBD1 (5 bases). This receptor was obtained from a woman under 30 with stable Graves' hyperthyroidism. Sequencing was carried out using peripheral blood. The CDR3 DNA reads TGCAGTGCTAGAGGGACCGGGGCTAATTCACCCCTCCACTTT. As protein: CSARGTGANSPLHF.